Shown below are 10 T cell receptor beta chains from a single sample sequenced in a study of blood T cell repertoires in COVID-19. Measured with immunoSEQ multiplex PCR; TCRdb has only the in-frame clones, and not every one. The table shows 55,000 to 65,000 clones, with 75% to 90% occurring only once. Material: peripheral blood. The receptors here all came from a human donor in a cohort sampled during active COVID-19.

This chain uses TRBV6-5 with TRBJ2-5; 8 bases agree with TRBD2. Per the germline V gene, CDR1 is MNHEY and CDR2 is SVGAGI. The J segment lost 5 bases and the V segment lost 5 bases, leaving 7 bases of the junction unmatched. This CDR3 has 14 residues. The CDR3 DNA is TGTGCCAGCAGTCGGGGGGGGTTCGAGGAGACCCAGTACTTC. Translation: CASSRGGFEETQYF.

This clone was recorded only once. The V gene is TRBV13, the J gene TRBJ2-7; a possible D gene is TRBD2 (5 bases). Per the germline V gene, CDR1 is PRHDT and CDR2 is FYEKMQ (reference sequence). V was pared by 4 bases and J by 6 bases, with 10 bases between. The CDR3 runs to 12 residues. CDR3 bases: TGTGCCAGCAGCTCCGGGGTGGGCGAGCAGTACGTC. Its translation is CASSSGVGEQYV.

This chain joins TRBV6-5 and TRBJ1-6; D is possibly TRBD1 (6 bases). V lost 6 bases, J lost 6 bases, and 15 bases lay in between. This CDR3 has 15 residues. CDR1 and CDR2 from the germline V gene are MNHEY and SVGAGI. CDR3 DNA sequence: TGTGCCAGCAGGGACAGCCAAATTAGTAATTCACCCCTCCACTTT. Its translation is CASRDSQISNSPLHF.

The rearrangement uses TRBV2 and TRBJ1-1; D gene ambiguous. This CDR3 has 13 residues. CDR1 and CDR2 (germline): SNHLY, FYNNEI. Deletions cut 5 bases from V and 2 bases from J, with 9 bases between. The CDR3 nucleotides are TGTGCCAGCAGTAGGAGTCTTAACACTGAAGCTTTCTTT. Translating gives CASSRSLNTEAFF.

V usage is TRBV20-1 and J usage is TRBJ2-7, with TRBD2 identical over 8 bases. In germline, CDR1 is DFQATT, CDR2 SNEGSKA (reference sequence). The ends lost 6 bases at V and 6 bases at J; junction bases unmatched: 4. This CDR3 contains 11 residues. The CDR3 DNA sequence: TGCAGTGCCCTCGGGAGGGGCGAGCAGTACTTC. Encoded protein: CSALGRGEQYF.

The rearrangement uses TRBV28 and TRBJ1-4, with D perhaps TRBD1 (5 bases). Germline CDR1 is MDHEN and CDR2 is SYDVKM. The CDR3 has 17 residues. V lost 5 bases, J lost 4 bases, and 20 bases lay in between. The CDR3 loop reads CASSRGLGSYLNEKLFF. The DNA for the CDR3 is TGTGCCAGCAGTCGGGGACTGGGGAGTTATCTTAATGAAAAACTGTTTTTT.

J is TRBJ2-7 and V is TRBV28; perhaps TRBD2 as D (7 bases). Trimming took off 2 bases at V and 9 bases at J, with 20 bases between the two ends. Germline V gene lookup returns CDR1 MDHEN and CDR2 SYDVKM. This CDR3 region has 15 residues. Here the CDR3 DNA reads TGTGCCAGCAGTTTAGGGGCGAGGGGGGGAAAATGGCAGTACTTC. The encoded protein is CASSLGARGGKWQYF.

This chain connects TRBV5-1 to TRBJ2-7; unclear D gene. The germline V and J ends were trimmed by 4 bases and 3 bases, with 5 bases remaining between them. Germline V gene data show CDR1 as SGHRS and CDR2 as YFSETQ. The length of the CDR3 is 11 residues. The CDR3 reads CASSANYEQYF. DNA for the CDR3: TGCGCCAGCAGCGCTAACTACGAGCAGTACTTC.

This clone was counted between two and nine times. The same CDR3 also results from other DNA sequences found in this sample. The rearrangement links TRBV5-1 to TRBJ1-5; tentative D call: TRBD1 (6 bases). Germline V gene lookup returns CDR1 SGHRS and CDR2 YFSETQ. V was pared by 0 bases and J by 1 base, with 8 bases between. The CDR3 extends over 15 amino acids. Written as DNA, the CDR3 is TGCGCCAGCAGCTTGGAGGGGGTGAGCAATCAGCCCCAGCATTTT. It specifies CASSLEGVSNQPQHF.

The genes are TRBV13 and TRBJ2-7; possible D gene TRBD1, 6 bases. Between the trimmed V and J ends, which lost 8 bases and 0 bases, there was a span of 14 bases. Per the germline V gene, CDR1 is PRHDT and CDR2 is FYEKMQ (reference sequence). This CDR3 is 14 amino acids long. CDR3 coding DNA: TGTGCCAGCGGATTGGGGGCAGACTCCTACGAGCAGTACTTC. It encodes CASGLGADSYEQYF.